One sample yielded the 21 T cell receptor beta chains listed below, sequenced in a study of shared clonotypes between healthy human individuals. Using immunoSEQ multiplex PCR, the repertoire was profiled, and TCRdb retains in-frame clones only, with some absent. This sample yields around 2.5 million clones, of which roughly 93% are seen a single time; 0.36% belongs to the top ten. The sample taken for sequencing was naive CD4+ T cells from PBMCs. Subset of the sample: CD45RA+ positively selected. These receptors all stem from a man aged 18 to 30 in good health. Some clones in this sample may be carry-over from other donors' samples.

This chain connects TRBV5-5 to TRBJ2-2, with 9 bases identical to TRBD2. After removal of 0 bases from V and 7 bases from J, the junction contained 13 bases not matched to a gene. Germline CDR1 reads SGHKS; CDR2 reads YYEKEE (reference sequence). The CDR3 contains 18 residues. CDR3 DNA sequence: TGTGCCAGCAGCTTGGTGGCTAGCGGGGAGTTGCCCCACGGGGAGCTGTTTTTT. It yields the protein CASSLVASGELPHGELFF.

The chain has TRBV5-1 and TRBJ2-7; the match to TRBD2 covers 9 bases. There are 15 residues in the CDR3. The germline gives CDR1 SGHRS, CDR2 YFSETQ. The junction had 13 bases not matched to a gene; V was cut back by 6 bases and J by 6 bases. CDR3 sequence reads: CASTLLSGSFGEQYF. As DNA, the CDR3 is TGCGCCAGCACCCTTCTTAGCGGGAGCTTCGGCGAGCAGTACTTC. Full variable domain (missing parts from reference TRBV5-1 and TRBJ2-7): KAGVTQTPRYLIKTRGQQVTLSCSPISGHRSVSWYQQTPGQGLQFLFEYFSETQRNKGNFPGRFSGRQFSNSRSEMNVSTLELGDSALYLCASTLLSGSFGEQYFGPGTRLTVT.

The chain recombines TRBV5-4 with TRBJ2-1, with D perhaps being TRBD1 or TRBD2 (5 bases each). This CDR3 has 14 residues. V was cut by 4 bases and J by 8 bases, with 16 bases left in between. CDR1 SGHNT and CDR2 YYREEE come from the germline V gene (reference sequence). CDR3 sequence: CASSPRTGADEQFF. The CDR3 region has the DNA TGTGCCAGCAGCCCGCGGACCGGGGCGGATGAGCAGTTCTTC.

The V and J genes are TRBV11-2 and TRBJ1-3; no clear D gene. CDR1 is SGHAT, CDR2 FQNNGV, per germline. The CDR3 has 17 residues. Trimming took off 4 bases at V and 0 bases at J, with 16 bases between the two ends. The CDR3 reads CASSSYPRASSGNTIYF. DNA for the CDR3: TGTGCCAGCAGCTCCTACCCCCGGGCCTCCTCTGGAAACACCATATATTTT.

The J gene is TRBJ1-4, the V gene TRBV18; 10 nucleotides align to TRBD1. The CDR3 consists of 18 residues. Germline-derived CDR1 and CDR2 are KGHSH and LQKENI. J gave up 4 bases and V 3 bases, and 11 bases lay outside the gene matches. The CDR3 reads CASSPPPGQGIHNEKLFF. The CDR3 coding sequence is TGTGCCAGCTCACCTCCCCCGGGACAGGGGATTCATAATGAAAAACTGTTTTTT.

The chain has TRBV30 and TRBJ1-3, with D possibly TRBD1 on 5 matching bases. V lost 1 base, J lost 5 bases, and 9 bases lay in between. This CDR3 comprises 13 residues. The germline gives CDR1 GTSNPN, CDR2 SVGIG (reference sequence). The CDR3 DNA sequence: TGTGCCTGGAGTGATACAGGCCGAAACACCATATATTTT. Translating it yields CAWSDTGRNTIYF.

This clone appeared a few times. This rearrangement joins TRBV7-3 to TRBJ2-2, with D unresolved. V was pared by 4 bases and J by 6 bases, with 6 bases between. Looked up from germline, CDR1 is SGHTA and CDR2 is FQGTGA. This CDR3 is built from 12 residues. This CDR3 is CASSSDSGELFF. The CDR3 DNA reads TGTGCCAGCAGCTCAGATTCCGGGGAGCTGTTTTTT.

The chain joins TRBV27 to TRBJ2-1; 11 bases agree with TRBD2. The CDR3 sequence is 17 residues long. Germline CDR1 reads MNHEY; CDR2 reads SMNVEV (reference sequence). V shed 4 bases and J 4 bases; nucleotides not matched to a gene: 9. CDR3 sequence: CASSSPLAGGYYNEQFF. The CDR3 nucleotides are TGTGCCAGCAGTTCCCCCTTAGCGGGAGGGTATTACAATGAGCAGTTCTTC.

CDR3 bases: TGTGCCACTACTAGCGGGAGCCCACAAAGCTCCTACGAGCAGTACTTC. Its translation: CATTSGSPQSSYEQYF. This chain uses TRBV10-3 with TRBJ2-7; 11 nucleotides agree with TRBD2. CDR3 length: 16 residues. The V segment lost 10 bases and the J segment 0 bases; nucleotides outside the gene matches: 11. Germline V lookup: CDR1 ENHRY, CDR2 SYGVKD.

Concerning this clone itself: This CDR3 is also generated by other DNA sequences in the sample. The chain links TRBV10-3 to TRBJ2-1; 12 bases are a match to TRBD2. V gave up 0 bases and J gave up 7 bases; unmatched junction bases: 4. CDR3 length: 16 amino acids. Germline-derived CDR1 and CDR2 are ENHRY and SYGVKD. DNA for the CDR3: TGTGCCATCAGTGAGTCCCTAGCGGGAGGGTATAATGAGCAGTTCTTC. Translated: CAISESLAGGYNEQFF.

The chain joins TRBV29-1 to TRBJ2-3, with D perhaps TRBD2 (6 bases). V was cut by 3 bases and J by 6 bases, with 13 bases left in between. The length of the CDR3 is 13 residues. Looked up from germline, CDR1 is SQVTM and CDR2 is ANQGSEA. Here the CDR3 reads CSVEMSSGDTQYF. CDR3 nucleotides: TGCAGCGTTGAGATGTCAAGCGGGGATACGCAGTATTTT.

The CDR3, as DNA: TGTGCCAGCAGGAGGGTCGCGGCAATATACGAGCAGTACTTC. This codes for CASRRVAAIYEQYF. The chain recombines TRBV2 with TRBJ2-7, with D maybe TRBD2 (5 bases). Germline CDR1 reads SNHLY; CDR2 reads FYNNEI. Between the trimmed V and J ends, which lost 6 bases and 4 bases, there was a span of 16 bases. CDR3 size: 14 residues.

This chain connects TRBV5-1 to TRBJ2-2, with 11 nucleotides matching TRBD2. CDR1 is SGHRS, CDR2 YFSETQ, per germline. The CDR3 consists of 17 residues. The trim removed 4 bases at V and 1 base at J, leaving 6 bases unmatched. CDR3 loop: CASSPQGTSGNTGELFF. The DNA of the CDR3 is TGCGCCAGCAGCCCCCAGGGGACTAGCGGGAACACCGGGGAGCTGTTTTTT. The whole variable domain, filled in from reference TRBV5-1 and TRBJ2-2, reads KAGVTQTPRYLIKTRGQQVTLSCSPISGHRSVSWYQQTPGQGLQFLFEYFSETQRNKGNFPGRFSGRQFSNSRSEMNVSTLELGDSALYLCASSPQGTSGNTGELFFGEGSRLTVL.

This chain uses TRBV5-1 with TRBJ1-1, with 7 bases lining up with TRBD1. Germline V gene sequence: CDR1 SGHRS, CDR2 YFSETQ. The CDR3 length is 15 residues. V gave up 3 bases and J gave up 10 bases; unmatched junction bases: 15. CDR3 nucleotides: TGCGCCAGCAGCTCCACTACGACAGGGCGTTTTGCAGCTTTCTTT. Translated: CASSSTTTGRFAAFF.

This clone showed up just once. The same CDR3 also results from other DNA sequences found in this sample. V usage is TRBV9 and J usage is TRBJ1-1; TRBD1 might be the D (6 bases). CDR1 SGDLS and CDR2 YYNGEE come from the germline V gene. With 2 bases removed from V and 1 base from J, the gap between germline ends came to 12 bases. The CDR3 extends over 15 amino acids. The CDR3 protein is CASSVGGTPNTEAFF. CDR3 DNA sequence: TGTGCCAGCAGCGTCGGTGGGACACCGAACACTGAAGCTTTCTTT.

Of note for this clone: The same CDR3 arises from other DNA sequences in this sample as well. The chain joins TRBV7-3 to TRBJ2-5; the D is unclear. CDR1 is SGHTA, CDR2 FQGTGA, per germline. The CDR3 covers 12 residues. Trimming left V 5 bases short and J 2 bases short, with 6 bases between. The CDR3 bases are TGTGCCAGCAGCCCCGGGCAAGAGACCCAGTACTTC. Residues: CASSPGQETQYF. Together with reference TRBV7-3 and TRBJ2-5, the CDR3 gives the full variable domain: GAGVSQTPSNKVTEKGKYVELRCDPISGHTALYWYRQSLGQGPEFLIYFQGTGAADDSGLPNDRFFAVRPEGSVSTLKIQRTERGDSAVYLCASSPGQETQYFGPGTRLLVL.

The chain recombines TRBV28 with TRBJ1-4; 7 bases are shared with TRBD1. The CDR3 spans 15 residues. V shed 2 bases and J 8 bases; nucleotides not matched to a gene: 8. In germline, CDR1 is MDHEN, CDR2 SYDVKM. The CDR3 is CASSLGDRVVEKLFF. For the CDR3, the DNA is TGTGCCAGCAGTTTAGGAGACAGGGTAGTGGAAAAACTGTTTTTT.

The rearrangement links TRBV4-1 to TRBJ2-5, with a tentative D call TRBD1 (5 bases). CDR3 length equals 16 residues. Germline V CDR1 and CDR2: MGHRA, YSYEKL. V dropped 0 bases and J dropped 5 bases, with 16 bases sitting between them. CDR3: CASSQEFKQGRETQYF. The CDR3, as DNA: TGCGCCAGCAGCCAAGAGTTTAAGCAGGGCAGGGAGACCCAGTACTTC.

The chain combines TRBV18 with TRBJ2-4; tentatively, D is TRBD1 or TRBD2 (5 bases each). CDR1 is KGHSH and CDR2 is LQKENI in the germline V gene. The CDR3 has 15 residues. Trimming stripped 5 bases from V and 6 bases from J, with 17 bases between. The CDR3 coding sequence is TGTGCCAGCTCATATTTAATAGCCGGGACAAACATTCAGTACTTC. This codes for CASSYLIAGTNIQYF. The full variable domain, completed using reference TRBV18 and TRBJ2-4, is NAGVMQNPRHLVRRRGQEARLRCSPMKGHSHVYWYRQLPEEGLKFMVYLQKENIIDESGMPKERFSAEFPKEGPSILRIQQVVRGDSAAYFCASSYLIAGTNIQYFGAGTRLSVL.

The chain has TRBV2 and TRBJ2-7; no reliable D call. Deletions cut 2 bases from V and 1 base from J, with 12 bases between. Per germline, CDR1 SNHLY and CDR2 FYNNEI. This CDR3 contains 15 residues. The CDR3 protein is CASSEYRSGSYEQYF. In DNA, the CDR3 is TGTGCCAGCAGTGAATACCGATCCGGGTCCTACGAGCAGTACTTC. The full variable domain, in which reference TRBV2 and TRBJ2-7 provide the parts outside the CDR3, is EPEVTQTPSHQVTQMGQEVILRCVPISNHLYFYWYRQILGQKVEFLVSFYNNEISEKSEIFDDQFSVERPDGSNFTLKIRSTKLEDSAMYFCASSEYRSGSYEQYFGPGTRLTVT.

V and J are TRBV28 and TRBJ1-5, with TRBD1 matching 8 bases. V was clipped by 5 bases and J by 5 bases; unmatched bases: 11. Germline V gives CDR1 MDHEN, CDR2 SYDVKM. The CDR3 totals 16 residues. CDR3 in DNA: TGTGCCAGCAGTCAAGTTGGAACAGGGGGGCATCAGCCCCAGCATTTT. It yields the protein CASSQVGTGGHQPQHF.